The source of this T cell receptor (beta chain) is a study of blood T cell repertoires in COVID-19 (TCRdb year 2020). Some background on the complete study: Samples covering the acute and convalescent phases of COVID-19 were provided by collaborators in the United States, Italy and Spain. Samples were obtained from the ongoing ImmuneRACE study (first 160 participants) and from roughly 1,300 subjects provided by 6 global collaborators. A de-identified subject ID, COVID-19 status, age in years and sex were almost always included in the sample metadata. HLA class I and class II types, where available, came from metadata supplied by the sample provider rather than from assay-based typing. The material from the prospective study consisted of cDNA or gDNA derived from T cells, B-cell-depleted T cells, or PBMCs. Deeply sampled blood TCRbeta repertoires from subjects exposed to, actively infected with, or recovered from COVID-19 were included in the dataset. The repertoires were made available in a free public database intended to serve as a resource for research on the immune response to SARS-CoV-2. Overall results and qualifications from the work: The amount of clinical and demographic metadata varied by source and participant and was provided uncurated.

This clone occurred once. Its antigen remains unidentified. No much larger clone is present one base from it, and per-base qualities are unavailable. The CDR3, from cysteine to phenylalanine, totals 13 residues. The sequence is cut down to CDR3 DNA, 39 bases in frame from base 1. At the junction V is shortened by 6 bases and J by 5 bases; bases outside the gene matches: 8. CDR1 SQVTM and CDR2 ANQGSEA are derived from the germline V gene. Each collaborating institution followed its own protocols to collect whole blood in K2EDTA tubes. For TCRbeta analysis, collaborators shipped samples as frozen whole blood, isolated PBMCs, or DNA extracted from either of those sample types. The immunoSEQ Assay, a bias-controlled multiplex PCR, was used to amplify TCRbeta CDR3 regions from genomic DNA. The authors' pipeline ran thus. Nucleated cell counts per sample were estimated from amplification of reference gene primers within the assay. To quantify the absolute abundance of each unique TCRbeta CDR3 rearrangement, sequence reads were collapsed and filtered. For each sample, productive Simpson clonality was calculated as the square root of Simpson's diversity index over productive rearrangements. This is the immuneACCESS table as TCRdb keeps it, with only in-frame sequences that have V and J called. A part of the clones is gone; compared with another copy, unresolved V genes explain less than half, and the rest is unexplained. That table furnishes V, J and clone size, whereas the DNA furnished D and trimming. For this sample the table gives 100,000 to 150,000 clones, of which around 87% were detected only once. The top ten constitute over 3.5% of the sample.

The chain employs TRBV29-1 and TRBJ2-5; 8 central bases correspond to TRBD1. The sequence derives from a woman in her sixties or seventies with acute or convalescent COVID-19. The sample taken for sequencing was peripheral blood. CDR3 reads: CSVFQGARETQYF. The bases are TGCAGCGTCTTCCAGGGGGCCCGGGAGACCCAGTACTTC.